This T cell receptor beta chain was recovered during a study of regulatory T cells in long-lasting Graves disease. Relying on iRepertoire HTBI primers and Arm-PCR of CDR3 regions, the team built TCR beta libraries. TCRdb re-called the multiplex PCR reads with MiXCR, one entry per CDR3 protein. The sample contains roughly 610,000 distinct CDR3 sequences, around 17% of which appear only once. V was pared by 4 bases and J by 1 base, with 8 bases between. The CDR3 consists of 12 residues. Germline loops: CDR1 SQVTM, CDR2 ANQGSEA. Notes on the study in general: Persistent disease exhibited a predilection for TRBV28, TRBJ1-2 and TRBJ2-5. Analyses excluded thyroid tissue, covering peripheral blood alone.

Time point given: newly diagnosed GD, antithyroid drugs for less than 3 months. PBMC-derived RNA was used for the TCR library. The sample holds a few counts of this clonotype. The antigen is not known. The same sample was also used in a study of T cells in Graves' hyperthyroidism and ophthalmopathy. From that second work: Blood held most thyroid clonotypes expanded above 0.001 frequency.

This TCR was sampled from a young woman with Graves disease. Sequenced here: peripheral blood mononuclear cells (PBMCs), sampled at new diagnosis, from a patient treated with antithyroid drugs. The chain carries TRBV29-1 and TRBJ2-7; D perhaps matches TRBD2 (6 bases). CDR3 sequence: CSVGGGSYEQYF. CDR3 nucleotide sequence: TGCAGCGTTGGTGGGGGGTCCTACGAGCAGTACTTC.